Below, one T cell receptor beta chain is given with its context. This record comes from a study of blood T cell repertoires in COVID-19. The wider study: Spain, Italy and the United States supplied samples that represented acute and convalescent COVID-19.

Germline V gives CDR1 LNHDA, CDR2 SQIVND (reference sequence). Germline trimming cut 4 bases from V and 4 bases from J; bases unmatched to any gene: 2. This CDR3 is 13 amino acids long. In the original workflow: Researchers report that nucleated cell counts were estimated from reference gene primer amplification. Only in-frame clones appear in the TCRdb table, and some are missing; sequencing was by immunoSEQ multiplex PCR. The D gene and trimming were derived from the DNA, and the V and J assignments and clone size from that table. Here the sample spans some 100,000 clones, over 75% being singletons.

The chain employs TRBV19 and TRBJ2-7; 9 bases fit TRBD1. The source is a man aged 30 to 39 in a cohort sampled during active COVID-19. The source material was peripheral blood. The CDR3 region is CASSRQGEYEQYF. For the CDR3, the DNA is TGTGCCAGTAGTAGACAGGGGGAATACGAGCAGTACTTC.